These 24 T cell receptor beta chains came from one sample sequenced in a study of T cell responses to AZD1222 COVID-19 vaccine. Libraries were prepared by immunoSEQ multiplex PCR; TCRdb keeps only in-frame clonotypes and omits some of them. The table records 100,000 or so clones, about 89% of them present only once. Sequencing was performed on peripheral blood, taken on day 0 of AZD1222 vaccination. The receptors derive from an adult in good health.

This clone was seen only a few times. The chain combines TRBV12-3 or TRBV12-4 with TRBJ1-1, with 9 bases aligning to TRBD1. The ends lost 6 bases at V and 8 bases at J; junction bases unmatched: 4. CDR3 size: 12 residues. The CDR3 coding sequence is TGTGCCAGCAGCTTCGACAGGGGGGAAGCTTTCTTT. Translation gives CASSFDRGEAFF.

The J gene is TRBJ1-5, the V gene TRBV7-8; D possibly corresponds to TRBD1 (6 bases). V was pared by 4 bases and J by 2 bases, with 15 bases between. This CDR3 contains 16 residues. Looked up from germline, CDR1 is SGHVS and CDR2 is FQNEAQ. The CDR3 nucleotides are TGTGCCAGCAGCTCCCCCGACAGGAATGGCAATCAGCCCCAGCATTTT. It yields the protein CASSSPDRNGNQPQHF.

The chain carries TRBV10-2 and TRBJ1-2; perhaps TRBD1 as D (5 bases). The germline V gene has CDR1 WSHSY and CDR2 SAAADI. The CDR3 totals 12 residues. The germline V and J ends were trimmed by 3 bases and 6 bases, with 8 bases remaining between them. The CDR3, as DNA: TGCGCCAGCAGTGAAAGGGGCGATGGCTACACCTTC. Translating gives CASSERGDGYTF.

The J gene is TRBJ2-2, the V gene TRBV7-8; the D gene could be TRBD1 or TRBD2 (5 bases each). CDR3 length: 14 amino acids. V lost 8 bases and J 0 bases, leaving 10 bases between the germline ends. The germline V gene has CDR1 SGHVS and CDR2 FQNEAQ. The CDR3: CASDGTTNTGELFF. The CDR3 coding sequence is TGTGCCAGCGACGGGACCACGAACACCGGGGAGCTGTTTTTT.

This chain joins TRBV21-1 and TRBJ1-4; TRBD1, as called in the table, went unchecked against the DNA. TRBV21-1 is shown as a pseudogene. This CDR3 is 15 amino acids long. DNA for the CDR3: TGTGCCAGCAGCAGGAATGGACAGGGCGGGGAAAAACTGTTTTTT. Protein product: CASSRNGQGGEKLFF.

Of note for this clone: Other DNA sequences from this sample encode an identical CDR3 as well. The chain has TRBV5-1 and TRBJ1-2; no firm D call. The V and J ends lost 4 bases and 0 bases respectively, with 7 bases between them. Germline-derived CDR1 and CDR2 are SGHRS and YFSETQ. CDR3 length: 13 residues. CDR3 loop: CASSLTANYGYTF. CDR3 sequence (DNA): TGCGCCAGCAGCCTTACAGCTAACTATGGCTACACCTTC.

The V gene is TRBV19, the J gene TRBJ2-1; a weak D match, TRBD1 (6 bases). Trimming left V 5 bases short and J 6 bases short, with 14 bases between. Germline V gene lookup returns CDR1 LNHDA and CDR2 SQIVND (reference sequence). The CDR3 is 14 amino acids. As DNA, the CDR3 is TGTGCCAGTAGTCTCCCGCAGGGGCTCAATGAGCAGTTCTTC. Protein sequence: CASSLPQGLNEQFF.

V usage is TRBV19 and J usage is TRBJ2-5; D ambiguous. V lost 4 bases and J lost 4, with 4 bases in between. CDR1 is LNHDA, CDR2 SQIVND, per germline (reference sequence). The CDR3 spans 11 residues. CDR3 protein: CASSTRETQYF. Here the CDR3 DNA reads TGTGCCAGTAGTACCAGAGAGACCCAGTACTTC.

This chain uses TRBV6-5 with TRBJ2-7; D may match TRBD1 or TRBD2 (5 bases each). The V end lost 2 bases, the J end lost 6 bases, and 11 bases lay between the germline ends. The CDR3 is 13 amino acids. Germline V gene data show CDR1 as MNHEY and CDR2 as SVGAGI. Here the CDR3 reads CASSYQGDTEQYF. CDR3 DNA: TGTGCCAGCAGTTACCAGGGAGATACCGAGCAGTACTTC.

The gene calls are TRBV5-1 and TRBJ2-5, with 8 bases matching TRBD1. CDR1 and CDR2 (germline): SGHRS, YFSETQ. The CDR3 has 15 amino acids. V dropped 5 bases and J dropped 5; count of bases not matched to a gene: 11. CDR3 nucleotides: TGCGCCAGCAGACGGGAGACAGGGGATACGGAGACCCAGTACTTC. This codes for CASRRETGDTETQYF. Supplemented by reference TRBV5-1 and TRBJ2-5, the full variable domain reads KAGVTQTPRYLIKTRGQQVTLSCSPISGHRSVSWYQQTPGQGLQFLFEYFSETQRNKGNFPGRFSGRQFSNSRSEMNVSTLELGDSALYLCASRRETGDTETQYFGPGTRLLVL.

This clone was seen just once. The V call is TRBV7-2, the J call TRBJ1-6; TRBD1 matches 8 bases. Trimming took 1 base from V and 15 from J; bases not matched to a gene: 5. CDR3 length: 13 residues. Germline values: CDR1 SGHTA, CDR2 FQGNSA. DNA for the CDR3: TGTGCCAGCAGCTTAGAACGGACAGGGAGCCTCCACTTT. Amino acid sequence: CASSLERTGSLHF.

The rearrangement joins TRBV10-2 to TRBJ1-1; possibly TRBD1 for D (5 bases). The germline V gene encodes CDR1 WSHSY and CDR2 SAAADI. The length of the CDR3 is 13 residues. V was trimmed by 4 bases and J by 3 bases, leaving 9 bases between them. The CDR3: CASSAGQHTEAFF. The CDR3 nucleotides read TGCGCCAGCAGTGCCGGACAACACACTGAAGCTTTCTTT.

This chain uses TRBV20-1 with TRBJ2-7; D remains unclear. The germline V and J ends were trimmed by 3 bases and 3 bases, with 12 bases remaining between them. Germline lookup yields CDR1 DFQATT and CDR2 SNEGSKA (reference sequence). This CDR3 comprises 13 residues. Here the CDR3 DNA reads TGCAGTGCTAGTGAGATTAGTCGCTACGAGCAGTACTTC. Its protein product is CSASEISRYEQYF.

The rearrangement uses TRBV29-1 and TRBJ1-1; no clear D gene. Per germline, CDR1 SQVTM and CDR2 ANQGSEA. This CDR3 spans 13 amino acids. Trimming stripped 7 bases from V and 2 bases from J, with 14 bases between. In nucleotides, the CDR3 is TGCAGCGCCTCCCACGGTCGCAACACTGAAGCTTTCTTT. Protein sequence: CSASHGRNTEAFF.

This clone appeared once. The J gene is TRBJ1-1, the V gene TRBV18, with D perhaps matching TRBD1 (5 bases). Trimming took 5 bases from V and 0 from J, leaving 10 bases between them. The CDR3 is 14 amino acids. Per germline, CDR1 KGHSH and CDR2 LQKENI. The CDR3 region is CASSGSGLNTEAFF. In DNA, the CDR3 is TGTGCCAGCTCAGGTTCGGGACTGAACACTGAAGCTTTCTTT.

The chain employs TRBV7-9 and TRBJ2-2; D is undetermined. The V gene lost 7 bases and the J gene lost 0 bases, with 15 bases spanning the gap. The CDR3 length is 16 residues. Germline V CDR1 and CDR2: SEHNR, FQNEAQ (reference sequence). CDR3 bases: TGTGCCAGCAAGGGCTTAAGAGAGCCGAACACCGGGGAGCTGTTTTTT. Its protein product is CASKGLREPNTGELFF.

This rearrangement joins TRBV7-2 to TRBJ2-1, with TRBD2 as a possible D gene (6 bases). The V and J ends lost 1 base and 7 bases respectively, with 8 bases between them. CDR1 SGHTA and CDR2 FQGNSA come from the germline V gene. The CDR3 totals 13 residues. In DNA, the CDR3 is TGTGCCAGCAGCTTAGTACGGGGGAATGAGCAGTTCTTC. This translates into CASSLVRGNEQFF.

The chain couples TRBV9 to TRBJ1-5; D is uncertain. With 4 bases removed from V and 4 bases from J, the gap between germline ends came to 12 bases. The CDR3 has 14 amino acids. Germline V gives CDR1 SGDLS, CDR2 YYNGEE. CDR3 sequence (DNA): TGTGCCAGCAGCAAAATGGCGCTTAATCAGCCCCAGCATTTT. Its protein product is CASSKMALNQPQHF.

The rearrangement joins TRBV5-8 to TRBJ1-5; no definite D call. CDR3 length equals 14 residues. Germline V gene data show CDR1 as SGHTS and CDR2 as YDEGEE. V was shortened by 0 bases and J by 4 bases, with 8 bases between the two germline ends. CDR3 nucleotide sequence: TGTGCCAGCAGCTTGGGGGGAACAAATCAGCCCCAGCATTTT. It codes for CASSLGGTNQPQHF.

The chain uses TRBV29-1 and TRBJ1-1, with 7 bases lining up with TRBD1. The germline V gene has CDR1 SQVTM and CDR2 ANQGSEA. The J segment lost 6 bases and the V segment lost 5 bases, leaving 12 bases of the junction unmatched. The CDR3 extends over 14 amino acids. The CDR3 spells CSVYTGEWVSEAFF. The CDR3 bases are TGCAGCGTTTACACAGGGGAATGGGTATCTGAAGCTTTCTTT.

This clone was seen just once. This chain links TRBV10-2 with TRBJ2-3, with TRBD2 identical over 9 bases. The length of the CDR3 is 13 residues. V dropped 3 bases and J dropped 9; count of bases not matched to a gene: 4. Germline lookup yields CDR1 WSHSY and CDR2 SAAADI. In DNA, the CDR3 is TGCGCCAGCAGTGATAGCGGGGGTTACACGCAGTATTTT. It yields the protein CASSDSGGYTQYF.

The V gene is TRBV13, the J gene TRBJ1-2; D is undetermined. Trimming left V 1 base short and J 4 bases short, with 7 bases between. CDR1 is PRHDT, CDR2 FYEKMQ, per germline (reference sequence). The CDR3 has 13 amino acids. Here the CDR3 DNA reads TGTGCCAGCAGCTTAGAGTTGAGCTATGGCTACACCTTC. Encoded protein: CASSLELSYGYTF.

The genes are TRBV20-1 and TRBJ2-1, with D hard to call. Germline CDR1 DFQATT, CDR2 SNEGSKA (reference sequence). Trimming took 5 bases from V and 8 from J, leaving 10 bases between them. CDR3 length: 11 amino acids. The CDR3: CSASYLDEQFF. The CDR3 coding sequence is TGCAGTGCTTCCTACTTAGATGAGCAGTTCTTC.

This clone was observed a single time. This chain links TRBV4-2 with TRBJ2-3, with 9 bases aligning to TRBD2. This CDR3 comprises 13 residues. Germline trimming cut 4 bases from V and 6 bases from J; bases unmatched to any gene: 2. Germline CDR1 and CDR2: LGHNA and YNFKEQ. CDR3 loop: CASSRGGGDTQYF. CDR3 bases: TGTGCCAGCAGCCGCGGGGGGGGCGATACGCAGTATTTT.